This T cell receptor (beta chain) came from a study of blood T cell repertoires in COVID-19. Study-level background: Acute and convalescent COVID-19 specimens originated in the United States, Italy and Spain. T cells, B-cell-depleted T cells, or PBMCs provided the cDNA or gDNA that served as material.

Per the original data handling: By means of reference gene primer amplification, nucleated cell counts were estimated. The assay was immunoSEQ multiplex PCR, and TCRdb's table has in-frame clones only and misses some. V, J and clone size were drawn from that table, and D and trimming were deduced from the DNA. This table has 300,000 to 350,000 clones, about 91% appearing once. Germline V gene lookup returns CDR1 SGHVS and CDR2 FQNEAQ. The CDR3 loop spans 14 amino acids. The J segment lost 8 bases and the V segment lost 4 bases, leaving 9 bases of the junction unmatched. This clone was seen only once. Followed over time, Seattle patients had been enrolled while infection was active.

The receptor was isolated from a man aged 25 to 45 with COVID-19, enrolled during active disease. The chain links TRBV7-8 to TRBJ1-1, with 8 bases lining up with TRBD1. The sample comprised peripheral blood. The CDR3 is CASSSDRGATEAFF. The DNA of the CDR3 is TGTGCCAGCAGCTCAGACAGGGGAGCGACCGAAGCTTTCTTT.